What follows describes a single TCR beta chain. Its antigen is still unknown. No much larger clonotype is one base removed from it; base qualities were not supplied. The sample comes from a study of PD-1 blockade in classical Hodgkin lymphoma (dated by TCRdb to 2019 to 2021). About the investigation overall: Nivolumab dosing was 3 mg/kg intravenously every 2 weeks, continuing until either disease progression or unacceptable toxicity. A peripheral blood immune signature of response to PD-1 blockade in classical Hodgkin lymphoma was defined using TCR beta sequencing and CyTOF. Overall study results and their limits: Trial patients with a complete response had baseline diversity similar to that of newly diagnosed patients, while partial responders and progressors had significantly lower diversity. The study covered only a single clinical trial cohort, and the causes of the repertoire differences, possibly disease activity or prior therapy, were still not defined. Lower diversity was seen in patients whose nivolumab began less than 1 year after ASCT, and these patients were left out of later analyses so that immune reconstitution would not confound the results. A significant rise by C4D1 was seen in CD4+ but not CD8+ TCR diversity (p=0.0027 vs p=0.16), with the rise being most apparent in complete responders (p=0.02). Baseline TCR diversity was reported as lower in newly diagnosed patients than in healthy donors, and lower still in relapsed/refractory patients.

Sample time point, as interpreted from the label and publication: cycle 2 day 1 (C2D1) of nivolumab. Every trial patient had relapsed after autologous stem cell transplantation, and cohorts A, B and C differed in prior brentuximab vedotin exposure. The trial cohort included fewer than 60 patients with relapsed/refractory classical Hodgkin lymphoma, and each patient had a best overall response of complete response, partial response or progressive disease. In the multi-cohort phase II CheckMate 205 trial, trial patients received single-agent nivolumab. An independent review committee assessed best overall response using the 2007 International Working Group response criteria. Trial PBMCs were collected immediately before nivolumab initiation (C1D1) and during therapy at cycle 2 day 1 and cycle 4 day 1. Peripheral blood was collected in 8 mL Vacutainer Cell Preparation Tubes, from which PBMCs were isolated by centrifugation and then cryopreserved.

The Qiagen DNeasy kit was used to extract genomic DNA from unsorted PBMCs and from the negatively selected CD4+ and CD8+ fractions. Amplification of TCR beta CDR3 regions was done by immunoSEQ multiplex PCR with primers that anneal to V and J segments. A synthetic immune receptor repertoire was used to minimize amplification bias, and any residual bias was removed computationally once sequencing was done. Turning to the authors' computational methods: Repertoire diversity was quantified as the Shannon entropy index using custom Python scripts. The unsorted, CD4+ and CD8+ repertoires were each analyzed separately, with the exception of combined analyses, where CD4+ and CD8+ sequences were merged in silico. Clonal expansion was defined as a frequency increase of at least 2-fold after treatment compared with C1D1, and clones undetected at baseline were assigned a pseudocount of 0.5. Clones with 0 or 1 copy at C1D1 were defined as singleton clones, while clones with 2 or more copies were defined as non-singleton clones. By matching protein sequences in sorted samples from the same patient, clones expanded in unsorted samples were annotated as CD4+, CD8+ or unknown. Wilcoxon tests on paired samples were used to test diversity changes from C1D1 to C4D1. The source is immuneACCESS, and TCRdb retained only in-frame sequences with V and J called. Part of the clones is not carried over; for the studies checked, unresolved V genes explain less than half of this, and the remainder is unexplained. The D gene and trimming were derived from the DNA, and the V and J assignments and clone size from that table. This sample has about 58,000 clones in its table, and around 90% of those were observed once. The ten largest clones take up around 9.3% of the sample.

V lost 7 bases and J lost 5 bases; the stretch between them is 21 bases long. CDR1 is given as MDHEN and CDR2 as SYDVKM, both from the germline V gene. CDR3 length: 15 amino acids, cysteine to phenylalanine. Only the CDR3 portion is preserved as DNA: 45 bases, with reading frame beginning at the first base. The sequencing here drew on peripheral blood mononuclear cells (PBMCs), taken before the second cycle of nivolumab. The receptor comes from a human donor with classical Hodgkin lymphoma. The chain is encoded by TRBV28 joined to TRBJ2-7, with TRBD2 perhaps the D gene, on 6 matching bases. The nucleotide sequence reads TGTGCCAGCATTCCCAACGCTGGAGGGAACCACGAGCAGTACTTC. This gives the protein CASIPNAGGNHEQYF.